Each of the 23 T cell receptor beta chains below was sequenced from the same sample in a study of T cell changes during pregnancy in multiple sclerosis (dated by TCRdb to between 2018 and 2021). Library method: the immunoSEQ multiplex PCR assay. Sourced from immuneACCESS, this table was stored by TCRdb with only in-frame sequences that have V and J called. A share of the clones is absent; for the studies checked, an unresolved V gene accounts for under half, and the remainder has no known explanation. Recorded for this sample are approximately 85,000 clones; 91% of them occurred a single time. The top ten clones comprise over 2% of the sample. The sample consisted of peripheral blood, taken in the first trimester of pregnancy. The receptors here all came from a female donor with multiple sclerosis, enrolled in a pregnancy study.

V gene TRBV7-6 combines with J gene TRBJ1-2; D possibly corresponds to TRBD1 (6 bases). CDR3 length: 13 residues. V dropped 4 bases and J dropped 8 bases, with 14 bases sitting between them. Germline-derived CDR1 and CDR2 are SGHVS and FNYEAQ. The CDR3 is CASSSYRERGYTF. The DNA for the CDR3 is TGTGCCAGCAGCTCCTACAGGGAACGAGGCTACACCTTC.

V and J are TRBV6-5 and TRBJ1-5, with TRBD1 matching over 8 bases. Germline V lookup: CDR1 MNHEY, CDR2 SVGAGI. CDR3 length equals 15 residues. With 6 bases clipped from V and 2 bases from J, the junction kept 6 bases outside the gene matches. CDR3 region: CASRRQGIGNQPQHF. The CDR3 DNA sequence: TGTGCCAGCAGACGACAGGGGATTGGCAATCAGCCCCAGCATTTT.

This clone was recorded only once. The chain employs TRBV2 and TRBJ2-3; a weak D match, TRBD2 (5 bases). V was pared by 2 bases and J by 5 bases, with 11 bases between. This CDR3 contains 14 residues. Germline V gene lookup returns CDR1 SNHLY and CDR2 FYNNEI. Here the CDR3 reads CASSERASLDTQYF. Here the CDR3 DNA reads TGTGCCAGCAGTGAAAGGGCTAGCCTAGATACGCAGTATTTT.

The V call is TRBV6-1, the J call TRBJ1-5; D is unclear. Germline CDR1 and CDR2: MNHNS and SASEGT. The CDR3 has 15 amino acids. V lost 1 base and J lost 1, with 8 bases in between. The CDR3 DNA is TGTGCCAGCAGTGAAGGTACGCTAAGCAATCAGCCCCAGCATTTT. It codes for CASSEGTLSNQPQHF.

The rearrangement uses TRBV19 and TRBJ1-4; 7 bases are a match to TRBD1. The CDR3 runs to 15 residues. The germline V gene has CDR1 LNHDA and CDR2 SQIVND (reference sequence). Trimming at V came to 4 bases and at J to 2 bases, leaving 4 bases not matched to a gene. In DNA, the CDR3 is TGTGCCAGTAGTAGCGGACAGGTGACTAATGAAAAACTGTTTTTT. Protein sequence: CASSSGQVTNEKLFF.

The chain links TRBV5-1 to TRBJ2-2; maybe TRBD1 (7 bases). V lost 0 bases and J lost 3, with 12 bases in between. Germline V lookup: CDR1 SGHRS, CDR2 YFSETQ. The CDR3 has 16 amino acids. CDR3 sequence: CASSLAVRGDTGELFF. The CDR3, as DNA: TGCGCCAGCAGCTTGGCCGTCAGGGGGGACACCGGGGAGCTGTTTTTT.

The genes are TRBV11-2 and TRBJ1-5, with a tentative D call TRBD1 (5 bases). This CDR3 has 14 residues. Germline loops: CDR1 SGHAT, CDR2 FQNNGV. The V gene lost 6 bases and the J gene lost 4 bases, with 13 bases spanning the gap. As DNA, the CDR3 is TGTGCCAGCAGTCCCGCGGGGCCTAATCAGCCCCAGCATTTT. As protein: CASSPAGPNQPQHF. Looking up the rest from reference TRBV11-2 and TRBJ1-5 gives the full variable domain: EAGVAQSPRYKIIEKRQSVAFWCNPISGHATLYWYQQILGQGPKLLIQFQNNGVVDDSQLPKDRFSAERLKGVDSTLKIQPAKLEDSAVYLCASSPAGPNQPQHFGDGTRLSIL.

This clone was observed once. Here the CDR3 reads CASSLAGLAGDTQYF. Here the CDR3 DNA reads TGTGCCAGCAGCTTAGCGGGACTAGCGGGGGATACGCAGTATTTT. The chain uses TRBV11-2 and TRBJ2-3; 13 nucleotides agree with TRBD2. CDR1 and CDR2 from the germline V gene are SGHAT and FQNNGV. This CDR3 is built from 15 residues. Trimming took 1 base from V and 6 from J; bases not matched to a gene: 1.

The genes are TRBV6-6 and TRBJ2-1; 8 bases agree with TRBD1. The V gene's germline CDR1 is MNHNY and CDR2 SVGAGI (reference sequence). The CDR3 sequence is 14 residues long. V was pared by 5 bases and J by 5 bases, with 5 bases of the junction left unmatched. CDR3 sequence: CASSPWTGNNEQFF. The CDR3 bases are TGTGCCAGCAGTCCCTGGACAGGGAACAATGAGCAGTTCTTC.

The rearrangement joins TRBV4-1 to TRBJ1-1; 8 bases match TRBD1. CDR3 length equals 13 residues. In germline, CDR1 is MGHRA, CDR2 YSYEKL. J lost 7 bases, V lost 2 bases, and 3 bases had no gene match. The CDR3 nucleotides read TGCGCCAGCAGCCAAACAGGGGGTGGTGAAGCTTTCTTT. Translating it yields CASSQTGGGEAFF.

CDR3 sequence reads: CASSMAGTEAFF. In nucleotides, the CDR3 is TGCGCCAGCAGCATGGCCGGGACTGAAGCTTTCTTT. This rearrangement joins TRBV5-1 to TRBJ1-1; D ambiguous. Germline values: CDR1 SGHRS, CDR2 YFSETQ. The V gene lost 4 bases and the J gene lost 5 bases, with 9 bases spanning the gap. The CDR3 covers 12 residues.

V gene TRBV5-1 combines with J gene TRBJ1-4, with 9 bases fitting TRBD1. The CDR3 covers 10 residues. V lost 7 bases, J lost 12 bases, and 1 base stayed unmatched. CDR1 is SGHRS, CDR2 YFSETQ, per germline. CDR3 bases: TGCGCCAGCGGGGACAGGGAACTGTTTTTT. It specifies CASGDRELFF. Based on the CDR3 plus reference TRBV5-1 and TRBJ1-4, the full variable domain is KAGVTQTPRYLIKTRGQQVTLSCSPISGHRSVSWYQQTPGQGLQFLFEYFSETQRNKGNFPGRFSGRQFSNSRSEMNVSTLELGDSALYLCASGDRELFFGSGTQLSVL.

This sequence joins TRBV2 and TRBJ2-5; 9 nucleotides agree with TRBD1. Per germline, CDR1 SNHLY and CDR2 FYNNEI. The CDR3 is 15 residues long. With 6 bases clipped from V and 4 bases from J, the junction kept 9 bases outside the gene matches. The CDR3 region has the DNA TGTGCCAGCAGACAGCGGACAGGGGCGGGAGAGACCCAGTACTTC. This translates into CASRQRTGAGETQYF.

The chain has TRBV7-6 and TRBJ1-1; tentatively, D is TRBD1 (6 bases). This CDR3 is 15 amino acids long. Germline-derived CDR1 and CDR2 are SGHVS and FNYEAQ. The V and J ends lost 0 bases and 1 base respectively, with 9 bases between them. DNA of the CDR3: TGTGCCAGCAGCTTAGCGGACAGAGGGAACACTGAAGCTTTCTTT. The encoded protein is CASSLADRGNTEAFF.

V is TRBV5-1 and J is TRBJ1-1, with a tentative D call TRBD1 (5 bases). The CDR3 loop spans 13 amino acids. CDR1 is SGHRS and CDR2 is YFSETQ in the germline V gene. The germline V and J ends were trimmed by 2 bases and 4 bases, with 9 bases remaining between them. This CDR3 is CASSLGEGTEAFF. In DNA form, the CDR3 reads TGCGCCAGCAGCTTAGGGGAGGGCACTGAAGCTTTCTTT.

This rearrangement joins TRBV30 to TRBJ2-7; maybe TRBD1 (5 bases). Trimming shortened V by 4 bases and J by 6 bases, and 22 bases separated the two germline ends. This CDR3 is 15 amino acids long. Germline V CDR1 and CDR2: GTSNPN, SVGIG (reference sequence). CDR3 DNA: TGTGCCTGGACCCCGGTGGGCCAGGAAGGGGCCGAGCAGTACTTC. It is translated as CAWTPVGQEGAEQYF.

The V gene is TRBV5-1, the J gene TRBJ2-2, with TRBD1 matching 7 bases. The junction had 11 bases not matched to a gene; V was cut back by 2 bases and J by 1 base. Germline CDR1 is SGHRS and CDR2 is YFSETQ. CDR3 length equals 18 residues. The CDR3 loop is CASSFRGSGQVNTGELFF. CDR3 nucleotide sequence: TGCGCCAGCAGCTTCAGGGGGAGTGGGCAGGTGAACACCGGGGAGCTGTTTTTT.

This clone was counted a single time. J is TRBJ1-4 and V is TRBV5-1; 7 positions match TRBD1. J gave up 5 bases and V 0 bases, and 7 bases lay outside the gene matches. The CDR3 runs to 16 residues. CDR1 is SGHRS, CDR2 YFSETQ, per germline. CDR3 in amino acids: CASSLAYRGTNEKLFF. CDR3 sequence (DNA): TGCGCCAGCAGCTTGGCCTACAGGGGTACAAATGAAAAACTGTTTTTT.

This clone has a single count. The gene calls are TRBV29-1 and TRBJ1-4; 9 positions agree with TRBD1. The CDR3 is 17 residues long. V lost 6 bases to trimming and J lost 6 bases; unmatched junction nucleotides: 17. The V gene's germline CDR1 is SQVTM and CDR2 ANQGSEA. DNA for the CDR3: TGCAGCGTCGAAACCGGGACAGGGCTCCCCTTGGATGAAAAACTGTTTTTT. Residues: CSVETGTGLPLDEKLFF.

The CDR3 loop is CASSQIAGGSTDTQYF. CDR3 in DNA: TGCGCCAGCAGCCAGATAGCGGGGGGGAGCACAGATACGCAGTATTTT. V and J are TRBV4-1 and TRBJ2-3; TRBD2 matches at 11 bases. Germline-derived CDR1 and CDR2 are MGHRA and YSYEKL. The CDR3 has 16 residues. V was clipped by 3 bases and J by 0 bases; unmatched bases: 2.

V usage is TRBV5-1 and J usage is TRBJ2-2, with D perhaps matching TRBD2 (6 bases). Germline V lookup: CDR1 SGHRS, CDR2 YFSETQ. V lost 4 bases, J lost 7 bases, and 17 bases lay in between. This CDR3 spans 15 amino acids. CDR3 in amino acids: CASSRVLRDGGELFF. In nucleotides, the CDR3 is TGCGCCAGCAGCCGGGTCTTGCGGGACGGCGGGGAGCTGTTTTTT.

The gene calls are TRBV5-1 and TRBJ2-7; TRBD1 might be the D (6 bases). Trimming removed 0 bases from V and 2 bases from J, with 15 bases in between. The CDR3 contains 16 residues. From germline, CDR1 is SGHRS and CDR2 YFSETQ. The CDR3 region is CASSLGYRSGAYEQYF. The CDR3 DNA sequence: TGCGCCAGCAGCTTGGGATACAGGTCAGGGGCCTACGAGCAGTACTTC.

The chain carries TRBV28 and TRBJ2-7; TRBD2 agrees at 7 bases. The CDR3 is made up of 15 amino acids. The V gene's germline CDR1 is MDHEN and CDR2 SYDVKM. V gave up 3 bases and J gave up 2 bases; unmatched junction bases: 7. The CDR3, as DNA: TGTGCCAGCAGTTTCTATGCGGGAGCCCCCTACGAGCAGTACTTC. It encodes CASSFYAGAPYEQYF.